Listed below are T cell receptor beta chains from one sample, sequenced in a study of blood T cell repertoires in COVID-19. Profiling relied on immunoSEQ multiplex PCR, and the TCRdb table lists in-frame clones only, not all of them. The sample carries some 240,000 clones, approximately 88% recorded once. Sequenced material: peripheral blood. Receptors originate from a man between 60 and 70 years old who had recovered from COVID-19. The CDR3 runs from the conserved cysteine through the conserved F or W. The D gene is left open where the match is weak. Size tells how often a clone was seen (once, few, many) or the class of an expanded clone, and some rows leave it out.

TRBV7-2	.	TRBJ2-3	TRBD2	CASSLLGSGRADTQYF	TGTGCCAGCAGCTTGTTGGGTAGCGGGAGAGCGGATACGCAGTATTTT
TRBV18	.	TRBJ2-3	.	CASSPPTDFTDTQYF	TGTGCCAGCTCACCACCGACAGATTTCACAGATACGCAGTATTTT
TRBV19	.	TRBJ1-2	.	CASSITGSYGYTF	TGTGCCAGTAGTATTACAGGCTCCTATGGCTACACCTTC
TRBV4-1	.	TRBJ1-2	.	CASSRSQNRVGYTF	TGCGCCAGCAGTCGAAGCCAAAACAGGGTTGGCTACACCTTC
TRBV9	.	TRBJ1-2	TRBD1	CASSPTGGENYGYTF	TGTGCCAGCAGCCCAACAGGGGGCGAAAACTATGGCTACACCTTC
TRBV18	few	TRBJ1-5	TRBD1	CASSPTGGNQPQHF	TGTGCCAGCTCACCTACAGGGGGCAATCAGCCCCAGCATTTT
TRBV10-3	.	TRBJ1-3	.	CAIGARVGSGNTIYF	TGTGCCATCGGGGCCAGGGTGGGCTCTGGAAACACCATATATTTT
TRBV6-6	.	TRBJ1-6	.	CASSSTYNSPLHF	TGTGCCAGCAGTTCGACTTATAATTCACCCCTCCACTTT
TRBV30	.	TRBJ1-2	TRBD1	CAWYGDRNYGYTF	TGTGCCTGGTATGGGGACAGAAACTATGGCTACACCTTC
TRBV7-3	.	TRBJ1-1	TRBD1	CASSLFPTGEGGGTEAFF	TGTGCCAGCAGCTTATTCCCGACAGGGGAAGGCGGTGGAACTGAAGCTTTCTTT
TRBV18	.	TRBJ1-5	.	CASSPSAGVGNQPQHF	TGTGCCAGCTCACCGAGCGCAGGGGTTGGCAATCAGCCCCAGCATTTT
TRBV5-1	.	TRBJ2-5	TRBD2	CASSRLSGGEETQYF	TGCGCCAGCAGTCGCCTTAGCGGGGGGGAAGAGACCCAGTACTTC
TRBV3-1/TRBV3-2	few	TRBJ2-2	TRBD2	CASSQLTGLAGGVRELFF	TGTGCCAGCAGCCAACTAACGGGACTAGCGGGGGGAGTGAGGGAGCTGTTTTTT
TRBV7-2	.	TRBJ2-3	TRBD2	CASSPGLAGGWSTDTQYF	TGTGCCAGCAGCCCTGGACTAGCGGGAGGGTGGAGCACAGATACGCAGTATTTT
TRBV24-1	once	TRBJ2-3	.	CATSDLAGTDTQYF	TGTGCCACCAGTGATTTGGCGGGAACAGATACGCAGTATTTT
TRBV14	few	TRBJ2-3	TRBD2	CASSQGLAGVTSTDTQYF	TGTGCCAGCAGCCAAGGACTAGCGGGGGTGACTAGCACAGATACGCAGTATTTT
TRBV28	once	TRBJ2-7	.	CASIKTALGTVPYEQYF	TGTGCCAGCATCAAGACAGCACTCGGGACTGTTCCCTACGAGCAGTACTTC
TRBV7-2	.	TRBJ2-6	TRBD2	CASSFSSGSPGANVLTF	TGTGCCAGCAGCTTCTCGAGCGGGAGTCCCGGGGCCAACGTCCTGACTTTC
TRBV7-2	few	TRBJ1-5	TRBD1	CASSRQGNQPQHF	TGTGCCAGCAGCAGACAGGGGAATCAGCCCCAGCATTTT
TRBV11-3	once	TRBJ2-3	.	CASSLGGAAVDTQYF	TGTGCCAGCAGCTTGGGGGGGGCCGCAGTAGATACGCAGTATTTT
TRBV7-3	few	TRBJ2-2	.	CASSPRGDGELFF	TGTGCCAGCAGCCCCCGCGGTGACGGGGAGCTGTTTTTT
TRBV7-3	.	TRBJ2-7	.	CASSLGEGAYEQYF	TGTGCCAGCAGCTTAGGGGAGGGGGCCTACGAGCAGTACTTC
TRBV6-5	.	TRBJ2-5	TRBD1	CASSFDREETQYF	TGTGCCAGCAGTTTTGACAGGGAAGAGACCCAGTACTTC
TRBV9	.	TRBJ2-2	.	CASSVETPGTGELFF	TGTGCCAGCAGCGTGGAGACCCCGGGCACCGGGGAGCTGTTTTTT
TRBV5-4	.	TRBJ1-1	.	CASSLAAVMNTEAFF	TGTGCCAGCAGCCTCGCGGCGGTAATGAACACTGAAGCTTTCTTT
TRBV3-1/TRBV3-2	once	TRBJ2-1	.	CASSQWGGGYNEQFF	TGTGCCAGCAGCCAATGGGGAGGGGGGTACAATGAGCAGTTCTTC
TRBV29-1	.	TRBJ2-3	TRBD1	CSVEYQGAKYF	TGCAGCGTTGAGTATCAGGGGGCGAAGTATTTT
TRBV6-2/TRBV6-3	.	TRBJ2-1	TRBD2	CASSFRTSGRNEQFF	TGTGCCAGCAGTTTCAGGACTAGCGGAAGGAATGAGCAGTTCTTC